A single sample is the source of the 17 T cell receptor beta chains below, sequenced in a study of blood T cell repertoires in COVID-19. Clones were sequenced by immunoSEQ multiplex PCR, and TCRdb holds only the in-frame ones, with some missing. The repertoire includes more than 110,000 clones, about 89% of them detected once, and around 2.9% sits in the top ten. Sequenced input: peripheral blood. The receptor set was obtained from a man in his 60s with active or convalescent COVID-19.

This sequence joins TRBV27 and TRBJ2-5; 7 bases are a match to TRBD1. From germline, CDR1 is MNHEY and CDR2 SMNVEV (reference sequence). Trimming cost V 6 bases and J 4 bases; bases outside gene matches: 5. The CDR3 consists of 13 residues. CDR3 bases: TGTGCCAGCAGGAGGACAGGCGTAGAGACCCAGTACTTC. Its translation is CASRRTGVETQYF.

This clone is deemed medium-sized. The chain links TRBV2 to TRBJ1-1, with D possibly matching TRBD1 (5 bases). Per germline, CDR1 SNHLY and CDR2 FYNNEI. V dropped 4 bases and J dropped 0 bases, with 18 bases sitting between them. This CDR3 contains 17 residues. The CDR3 loop is CASSGVRRATMNTEAFF. CDR3 nucleotides: TGTGCCAGCAGTGGTGTCCGCAGGGCGACCATGAACACTGAAGCTTTCTTT.

CDR3 bases: TGTGCCAGCAGCCGAAGCGGGGGCAGGGGCACCGGGGAGCTGTTTTTT. It specifies CASSRSGGRGTGELFF. V gene TRBV27 combines with J gene TRBJ2-2; the match to TRBD2 covers 8 bases. V shed 6 bases, J shed 4 bases, and the junction held 10 bases outside the gene matches. This CDR3 region has 16 residues. CDR1 and CDR2 from the germline V gene are MNHEY and SMNVEV (reference sequence).

The V gene is TRBV18, the J gene TRBJ2-7; 13 bases are shared with TRBD2. This CDR3 comprises 16 residues. V lost 3 bases and J lost 6; bases outside the gene matches: 8. Germline V lookup: CDR1 KGHSH, CDR2 LQKENI. CDR3 loop: CASSPLGLAGDSEQYF. The CDR3 DNA sequence: TGTGCCAGCTCACCCCTAGGACTAGCGGGAGATTCCGAGCAGTACTTC. Combining the CDR3 with reference TRBV18 and TRBJ2-7 gives the whole variable domain NAGVMQNPRHLVRRRGQEARLRCSPMKGHSHVYWYRQLPEEGLKFMVYLQKENIIDESGMPKERFSAEFPKEGPSILRIQQVVRGDSAAYFCASSPLGLAGDSEQYFGPGTRLTVT.

V and J are TRBV28 and TRBJ1-4; D perhaps matches TRBD1 (6 bases). The V gene lost 6 bases and the J gene lost 6 bases, with 17 bases spanning the gap. Per germline, CDR1 MDHEN and CDR2 SYDVKM. The CDR3 sequence is 15 residues long. The DNA for the CDR3 is TGTGCCAGCAGCCCATGGGGGGGCAAGGATGAAAAACTGTTTTTT. Translating it yields CASSPWGGKDEKLFF.

The CDR3 coding sequence is TGTGCCAGCAGCTTAGAACAGGCCGGGGAGCAGTACTTC. This gives the protein CASSLEQAGEQYF. The chain employs TRBV7-2 and TRBJ2-7, with D maybe TRBD1 (5 bases). Trimming took 1 base from V and 7 from J, leaving 11 bases between them. This CDR3 region has 13 residues. Germline V gene sequence: CDR1 SGHTA, CDR2 FQGNSA.

The V gene is TRBV2, the J gene TRBJ1-6; 9 bases are a match to TRBD1. The CDR3 runs 15 residues. Germline trimming cut 1 base from V and 13 bases from J; bases unmatched to any gene: 8. Germline CDR1 reads SNHLY; CDR2 reads FYNNEI. The CDR3: CASSEDRDRVFPLHF. DNA for the CDR3: TGTGCCAGCAGTGAAGACCGGGACAGGGTTTTTCCCCTCCACTTT.

The gene calls are TRBV9 and TRBJ2-5; 7 bases match TRBD2. V was pared by 2 bases and J by 5 bases, with 3 bases of the junction left unmatched. The CDR3 runs 13 residues. Germline CDR1 and CDR2: SGDLS and YYNGEE. The CDR3 coding sequence is TGTGCCAGCAGCGTTCGTAGCGGGGAGACCCAGTACTTC. This sequence encodes CASSVRSGETQYF.

This clone occurred a few times. The chain links TRBV6-5 to TRBJ1-2; a weak D match, TRBD1 (6 bases). Germline V gene sequence: CDR1 MNHEY, CDR2 SVGAGI. V was cut by 2 bases and J by 6 bases, with 10 bases left in between. This CDR3 has 13 residues. The CDR3 DNA follows: TGTGCCAGCAGTTACCTACAGGGTAATGGCTACACCTTC. It translates to CASSYLQGNGYTF.

The genes are TRBV7-3 and TRBJ2-3; tentative D call: TRBD1 (5 bases). Per the germline V gene, CDR1 is SGHTA and CDR2 is FQGTGA. CDR3 size: 15 residues. Trimming removed 0 bases at V and 5 bases at J, with 12 bases between. In nucleotides, the CDR3 is TGTGCCAGCAGCTTAACACCCTCCACAGGAGATACGCAGTATTTT. It specifies CASSLTPSTGDTQYF.

This clone was counted a few times. The genes are TRBV11-2 and TRBJ2-2; perhaps TRBD1 as D (6 bases). Germline CDR1 reads SGHAT; CDR2 reads FQNNGV. The CDR3 spans 15 residues. Deletions cut 5 bases from V and 6 bases from J, with 16 bases between. The CDR3 sequence: CASSPRSRGAGELFF. CDR3 nucleotide sequence: TGTGCCAGCAGCCCCCGGAGCAGGGGCGCCGGGGAGCTGTTTTTT. The full variable domain, completed using reference TRBV11-2 and TRBJ2-2, is EAGVAQSPRYKIIEKRQSVAFWCNPISGHATLYWYQQILGQGPKLLIQFQNNGVVDDSQLPKDRFSAERLKGVDSTLKIQPAKLEDSAVYLCASSPRSRGAGELFFGEGSRLTVL.

The CDR3 region has the DNA TGTGCCAGCAGTGATAGCGGACTAGAGACCCAGTACTTC. Translation: CASSDSGLETQYF. The V call is TRBV2, the J call TRBJ2-5; TRBD2 is a possible D gene (6 bases). The germline gives CDR1 SNHLY, CDR2 FYNNEI. CDR3 length: 13 residues. V was cut by 3 bases and J by 4 bases, with 9 bases left in between.

J is TRBJ2-1 and V is TRBV18; TRBD1 might be the D (6 bases). The V end lost 3 bases, the J end lost 7 bases, and 16 bases lay between the germline ends. Germline V gene lookup returns CDR1 KGHSH and CDR2 LQKENI. This CDR3 comprises 15 residues. The CDR3 coding sequence is TGTGCCAGCTCACCCATGGACAGTAGGCGGAATGAGCAGTTCTTC. It yields the protein CASSPMDSRRNEQFF.

CDR3 loop: CASTLPIDGWRLETQYF. The CDR3 region has the DNA TGTGCCAGCACCCTCCCGATTGACGGGTGGCGCCTCGAGACCCAGTACTTC. This sequence joins TRBV3-1 (or the pseudogene TRBV3-2) and TRBJ2-5; D not resolved. Germline CDR1 LGHDT, CDR2 YNNKEL (reference sequence). Trimming removed 7 bases from V and 5 bases from J, with 26 bases in between. The CDR3 loop spans 17 amino acids.

The chain joins TRBV24-1 to TRBJ1-2; possibly TRBD1 for D (6 bases). Germline V gives CDR1 KGHDR, CDR2 SFDVKD. Trimming pared 4 bases from V and 4 bases from J, leaving 12 bases between. This CDR3 has 14 residues. CDR3 loop: CATSEPGQSYGYTF. CDR3 in DNA: TGTGCCACCAGTGAGCCCGGACAGAGCTATGGCTACACCTTC.

The chain has TRBV12-5 and TRBJ1-1; 10 positions agree with TRBD1. Per germline, CDR1 LGHNT and CDR2 FRNRAP. V gave up 1 base and J gave up 1 base; unmatched junction bases: 0. This CDR3 contains 15 residues. The CDR3 here is CASGLGTGGNTEAFF. As DNA, the CDR3 is TGTGCTAGTGGTTTGGGGACAGGGGGGAACACTGAAGCTTTCTTT.

V is TRBV28 and J is TRBJ1-6; a possible D gene is TRBD1 (6 bases). V dropped 8 bases and J dropped 0 bases, with 14 bases sitting between them. Looked up from germline, CDR1 is MDHEN and CDR2 is SYDVKM. CDR3 size: 16 residues. DNA of the CDR3: TGTGCCAGCCGGGGGGGGCCGGGCTCCTATAATTCACCCCTCCACTTT. Protein sequence: CASRGGPGSYNSPLHF.